Here is one T cell receptor (beta chain) with its context. The sample is drawn from a study of blood T cell repertoires in COVID-19. Overall study context: Italy, Spain and the United States were the sources of the convalescent and acute COVID-19 samples. Sources were T cells, B-cell-depleted T cells, or PBMCs; the material itself was cDNA or gDNA.

Recovered participants had two consecutive negative NP/OP PCR tests, healthcare professional clearance, or symptom resolution. The junction had 5 bases not matched to a gene; V was cut back by 4 bases and J by 1 base. Germline V lookup: CDR1 MNHEY, CDR2 SMNVEV (reference sequence). The CDR3 totals 16 residues. Study processing details: Reference gene primer amplification gave nucleated cell count estimates. Sequencing was performed with immunoSEQ multiplex PCR; in TCRdb, only in-frame clones are kept and a portion is missing. The V and J calls and clone size were taken over from that table, and D and trimming were inferred from the DNA. The repertoire includes 300,000 to 400,000 clones, around nine tenths of them detected once, and about 5.2% sits in the top ten.

The clonotype originates from a man between 60 and 70 years old who had recovered from COVID-19. The chain uses TRBV27 and TRBJ2-3, with TRBD1 matching over 10 bases. Sequenced input: PBMCs or T cells enriched from blood (not recorded which). This CDR3 reads CASSWTGGMGTDTQYF. The CDR3 nucleotides read TGTGCCAGCAGTTGGACAGGGGGAATGGGCACAGATACGCAGTATTTT.